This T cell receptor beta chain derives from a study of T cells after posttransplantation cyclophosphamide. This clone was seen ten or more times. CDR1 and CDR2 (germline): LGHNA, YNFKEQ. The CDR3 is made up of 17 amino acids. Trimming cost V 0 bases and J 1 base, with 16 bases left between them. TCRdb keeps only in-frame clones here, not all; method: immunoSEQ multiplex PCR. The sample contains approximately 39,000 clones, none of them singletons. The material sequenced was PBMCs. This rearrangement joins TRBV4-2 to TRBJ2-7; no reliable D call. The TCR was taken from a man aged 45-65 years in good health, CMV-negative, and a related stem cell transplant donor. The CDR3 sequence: CASSQDLTTTFSYEQYF. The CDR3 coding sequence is TGTGCCAGCAGCCAAGACTTAACTACAACTTTTTCCTACGAGCAGTACTTC.